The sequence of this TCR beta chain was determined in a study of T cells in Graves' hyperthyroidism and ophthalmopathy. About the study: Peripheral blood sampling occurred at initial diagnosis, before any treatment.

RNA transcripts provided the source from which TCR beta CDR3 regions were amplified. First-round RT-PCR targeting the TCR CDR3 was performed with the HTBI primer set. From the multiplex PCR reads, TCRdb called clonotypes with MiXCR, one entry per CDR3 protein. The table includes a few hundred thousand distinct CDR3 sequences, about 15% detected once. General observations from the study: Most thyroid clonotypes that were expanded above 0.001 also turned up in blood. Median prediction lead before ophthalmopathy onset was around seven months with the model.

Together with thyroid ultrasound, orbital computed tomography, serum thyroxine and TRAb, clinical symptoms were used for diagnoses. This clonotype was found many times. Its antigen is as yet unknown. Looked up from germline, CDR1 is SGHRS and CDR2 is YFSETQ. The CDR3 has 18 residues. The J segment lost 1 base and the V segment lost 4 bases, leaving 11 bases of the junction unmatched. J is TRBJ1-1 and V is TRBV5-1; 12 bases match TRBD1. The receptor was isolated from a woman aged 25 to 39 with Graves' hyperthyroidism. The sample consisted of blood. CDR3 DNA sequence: TGCGCCAGCAGCCAGGGGACAGGGGGCGGCCGTAAGAACACTGAAGCTTTCTTT. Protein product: CASSQGTGGGRKNTEAFF.